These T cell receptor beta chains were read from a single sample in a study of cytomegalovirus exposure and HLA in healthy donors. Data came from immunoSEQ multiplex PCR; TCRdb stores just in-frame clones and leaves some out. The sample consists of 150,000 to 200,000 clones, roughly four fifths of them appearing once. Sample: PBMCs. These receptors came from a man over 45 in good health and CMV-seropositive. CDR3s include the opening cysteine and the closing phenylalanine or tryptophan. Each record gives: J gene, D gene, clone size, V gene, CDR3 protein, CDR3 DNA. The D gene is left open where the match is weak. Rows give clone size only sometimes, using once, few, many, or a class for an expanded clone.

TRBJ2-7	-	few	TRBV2	CASSESGYEQYF	TGTGCCAGCAGTGAGAGCGGCTACGAGCAGTACTTC
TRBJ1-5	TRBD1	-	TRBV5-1	CASSLEAGGGQPQHF	TGCGCCAGCAGCTTGGAGGCAGGGGGCGGCCAGCCCCAGCATTTT
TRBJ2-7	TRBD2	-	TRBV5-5	CASSLTSARADEQYF	TGTGCCAGCAGCTTGACTAGCGCCCGGGCAGACGAGCAGTACTTC
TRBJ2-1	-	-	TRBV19	CASSIAEAYNEQFF	TGTGCCAGTAGTATAGCGGAGGCCTACAATGAGCAGTTCTTC
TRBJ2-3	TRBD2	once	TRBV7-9	CASSLVVTSITDTQYF	TGTGCCAGCAGCTTAGTAGTGACTAGCATCACAGATACGCAGTATTTT
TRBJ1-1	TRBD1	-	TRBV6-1	CASSDFKTGGGEAFF	TGTGCCAGCAGCGACTTTAAGACAGGGGGCGGAGAAGCTTTCTTT
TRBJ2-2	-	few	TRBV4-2	CASSQDAGGPSNTGELFF	TGTGCCAGCAGCCAAGATGCTGGGGGCCCCTCGAACACCGGGGAGCTGTTTTTT
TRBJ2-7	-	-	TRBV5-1	CASSGRDTERTYEQYF	TGCGCCAGCAGCGGCCGGGACACGGAACGAACCTACGAGCAGTACTTC
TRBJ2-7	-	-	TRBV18	CASSPQDSSYEQYF	TGTGCCAGCTCACCACAGGACAGCTCCTACGAGCAGTACTTC
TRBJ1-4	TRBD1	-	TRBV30	CAWSAQGANEKLFF	TGTGCCTGGAGTGCACAGGGGGCTAATGAAAAACTGTTTTTT
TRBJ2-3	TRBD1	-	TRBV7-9	CASSTFDRDLRTDTQYF	TGTGCCAGCAGCACCTTCGACAGGGATTTGCGGACAGATACGCAGTATTTT
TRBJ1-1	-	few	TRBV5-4	CASSLLGGANTEAFF	TGTGCCAGCAGCTTACTTGGAGGTGCGAACACTGAAGCTTTCTTT
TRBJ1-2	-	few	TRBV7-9	CASSLRPEDGYTF	TGTGCCAGCAGCTTAAGGCCTGAGGATGGCTACACCTTC
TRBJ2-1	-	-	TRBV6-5	CASSYPSLGRNEQFF	TGTGCCAGCAGTTACCCCTCGCTAGGTCGGAATGAGCAGTTCTTC
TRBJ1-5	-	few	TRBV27	CASNNSGLPQHF	TGTGCCAGTAATAATTCAGGGTTGCCCCAGCATTTT
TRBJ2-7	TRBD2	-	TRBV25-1	CASSKPGLGNEQYF	TGTGCCAGCAGTAAACCGGGACTAGGTAACGAGCAGTACTTC
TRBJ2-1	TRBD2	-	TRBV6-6	CASSYSVTSGYNEQFF	TGTGCCAGCAGTTACTCGGTGACTAGCGGATACAATGAGCAGTTCTTC